The 14 T cell receptor beta chains below all came from one sample that was sequenced in a study of blood T cell repertoires in COVID-19. TCRdb keeps only in-frame clones here, not all; method: immunoSEQ multiplex PCR. The sample consists of roughly 30,000 clones, 88% of them appearing once. Sequencing input: peripheral blood. The source of these receptors is a human donor in a cohort sampled during active COVID-19.

V is TRBV7-3 and J is TRBJ2-7; TRBD2 matches at 7 bases. J lost 7 bases, V lost 5 bases, and 8 bases had no gene match. The V gene's germline CDR1 is SGHTA and CDR2 FQGTGA. The length of the CDR3 is 13 residues. Here the CDR3 reads CASSIVPGREQYF. The CDR3 bases are TGTGCCAGCAGCATAGTACCCGGGAGGGAGCAGTACTTC.

The V call is TRBV9, the J call TRBJ1-2; tentatively, D is TRBD1 (6 bases). V was clipped by 3 bases and J by 10 bases, with 7 bases between them. This CDR3 comprises 10 residues. The germline V gene encodes CDR1 SGDLS and CDR2 YYNGEE. The CDR3 reads CASSDRVYTF. The DNA for the CDR3 is TGTGCCAGCAGCGACAGGGTCTACACCTTC.

The rearrangement joins TRBV9 to TRBJ2-5; 8 bases are a match to TRBD2. The CDR3 contains 18 residues. In germline, CDR1 is SGDLS, CDR2 YYNGEE. V shed 0 bases, J shed 1 base, and the junction held 11 bases outside the gene matches. The CDR3 DNA reads TGTGCCAGCAGCGTAGGCGGTATGGGACGGGGGGGCCAAGAGACCCAGTACTTC. This translates into CASSVGGMGRGGQETQYF.

The chain couples TRBV4-2 to TRBJ1-5; 8 nucleotides agree with TRBD1. Germline CDR1 reads LGHNA; CDR2 reads YNFKEQ. This CDR3 spans 14 amino acids. Trimming at V came to 5 bases and at J to 7 bases, leaving 7 bases not matched to a gene. DNA of the CDR3: TGTGCCAGCAGCTACCAGGGGGCAGTGCAGCCCCAGCATTTT. It encodes CASSYQGAVQPQHF.

The genes are TRBV7-2 and TRBJ1-4; 7 positions match TRBD1. The V gene's germline CDR1 is SGHTA and CDR2 FQGNSA. V was clipped by 5 bases and J by 2 bases; unmatched bases: 11. This CDR3 spans 17 amino acids. The CDR3 sequence is CASSQFGLGQTNEKLFF. In nucleotides, the CDR3 is TGTGCCAGCAGCCAGTTCGGGCTGGGACAGACTAATGAAAAACTGTTTTTT.

The chain carries TRBV28 and TRBJ1-1; TRBD1 matches 9 bases. Germline CDR1 and CDR2: MDHEN and SYDVKM. The junction had 16 bases not matched to a gene; V was cut back by 6 bases and J by 8 bases. CDR3 length: 16 amino acids. The CDR3 region has the DNA TGTGCCAGCAGACCAGCTCCGGGACAGGGCGACTTAGAAGCTTTCTTT. Its protein is CASRPAPGQGDLEAFF.

The gene calls are TRBV27 and TRBJ2-3; a possible D gene is TRBD1 (5 bases). Trimming pared 0 bases from V and 2 bases from J, leaving 9 bases between. The V gene's germline CDR1 is MNHEY and CDR2 SMNVEV (reference sequence). The CDR3 has 15 residues. CDR3 sequence reads: CASSLSAGSTDTQYF. CDR3 DNA sequence: TGTGCCAGCAGTTTATCGGCAGGGTCCACAGATACGCAGTATTTT.

This chain joins TRBV9 and TRBJ2-3; 7 bases match TRBD1. Per germline, CDR1 SGDLS and CDR2 YYNGEE. CDR3 length: 16 residues. With 4 bases clipped from V and 3 bases from J, the junction kept 11 bases outside the gene matches. CDR3 bases: TGTGCCAGCAGCCCCGAGTCCGGGACAGTTACAGATACGCAGTATTTT. Translation: CASSPESGTVTDTQYF.

The chain joins TRBV27 to TRBJ1-6; 9 bases agree with TRBD1. V dropped 5 bases and J dropped 6; count of bases not matched to a gene: 11. CDR3 length: 17 residues. Looked up from germline, CDR1 is MNHEY and CDR2 is SMNVEV (reference sequence). CDR3: CASSTLTGQGPNSPLHF. The CDR3 nucleotides are TGTGCCAGCAGTACGCTGACGGGACAGGGTCCTAATTCACCCCTCCACTTT.

The chain uses TRBV7-8 and TRBJ2-2, with TRBD1 matching 8 bases. Germline V CDR1 and CDR2: SGHVS, FQNEAQ. This CDR3 has 18 amino acids. V was clipped by 7 bases and J by 0 bases; unmatched bases: 13. The CDR3 sequence: CASTSTSGGYANTGELFF. DNA for the CDR3: TGTGCCAGCACCTCGACCTCAGGGGGCTACGCGAACACCGGGGAGCTGTTTTTT.

The V call is TRBV7-9, the J call TRBJ2-7; 7 bases are a match to TRBD2. The germline V gene has CDR1 SEHNR and CDR2 FQNEAQ (reference sequence). This CDR3 contains 14 residues. V dropped 6 bases and J dropped 9; count of bases not matched to a gene: 14. CDR3 sequence reads: CASSREGGILRQYF. The CDR3 DNA follows: TGTGCCAGCAGTAGGGAGGGCGGTATCCTCCGGCAGTACTTC. Based on the CDR3 plus reference TRBV7-9 and TRBJ2-7, the full variable domain is DTGVSQNPRHKITKRGQNVTFRCDPISEHNRLYWYRQTLGQGPEFLTYFQNEAQLEKSRLLSDRFSAERPKGSFSTLEIQRTEQGDSAMYLCASSREGGILRQYFGPGTRLTVT.

The table lists this clone with a count of one. The chain couples TRBV18 to TRBJ1-5; a possible D gene is TRBD1 (5 bases). The CDR3 loop spans 14 amino acids. Trimming stripped 4 bases from V and 0 bases from J, with 7 bases between. Looked up from germline, CDR1 is KGHSH and CDR2 is LQKENI. CDR3 in amino acids: CASSQGNSNQPQHF. The DNA of the CDR3 is TGTGCCAGCTCACAGGGGAATAGCAATCAGCCCCAGCATTTT. The entire variable domain, with the rest obtained from reference TRBV18 and TRBJ1-5, is as follows: NAGVMQNPRHLVRRRGQEARLRCSPMKGHSHVYWYRQLPEEGLKFMVYLQKENIIDESGMPKERFSAEFPKEGPSILRIQQVVRGDSAAYFCASSQGNSNQPQHFGDGTRLSIL.

In this sample, this clone turned up once. CDR3 loop: CASSYNRGLNEQFF. The CDR3 region has the DNA TGTGCCAGCAGTTACAACAGGGGGCTTAATGAGCAGTTCTTC. The chain has TRBV6-5 and TRBJ2-1; TRBD1 matches 9 bases. Germline trimming cut 2 bases from V and 7 bases from J; bases unmatched to any gene: 3. CDR1 is MNHEY and CDR2 is SVGAGI in the germline V gene. The CDR3 runs to 14 residues.

V usage is TRBV13 and J usage is TRBJ1-2; 7 nucleotides match TRBD1. The V gene end was trimmed by 2 bases and the J gene end by 1 base; junction bases not matched to a gene: 10. CDR3 size: 17 residues. Germline values: CDR1 PRHDT, CDR2 FYEKMQ (reference sequence). The chain's CDR3 is CASSLSPDRFFNYGYTF. The CDR3, as DNA: TGTGCCAGCAGCTTATCCCCGGACAGGTTCTTTAACTATGGCTACACCTTC.